The rows below give T cell receptor beta chains drawn from one sample of a study of cytotoxic CD8 clonotypes in ibrutinib-treated CLL. Assay: immunoSEQ multiplex PCR; the TCRdb copy retains only in-frame clones and omits some. The sample consists of approximately 200,000 clones, 72% of them appearing once. The sequenced sample was PBMCs, obtained after 24 months of ibrutinib treatment. The receptor set was obtained from a human donor with chronic lymphocytic leukemia. Both conserved end residues are part of each CDR3. Each record gives: V gene, D gene, J gene, clone size, CDR3 protein, CDR3 DNA. D genes are given only for firm matches. Some rows have no size entry. The others give once, few or many, or a class for an expanded clone.

>TRBV11-3|-|TRBJ2-7|-
CASSLTRNDEQYF
TGTGCCAGCAGCTTAACCCGTAACGACGAGCAGTACTTC
>TRBV9|-|TRBJ2-1|-
CASSATLLAYNEQFF
TGTGCCAGCAGCGCGACCTTATTGGCCTACAATGAGCAGTTCTTC
>TRBV13|-|TRBJ1-5|few
CASSLGATSNQPQHF
TGTGCCAGCAGCTTAGGGGCGACCAGCAATCAGCCCCAGCATTTT
>TRBV7-2|TRBD2|TRBJ2-2|-
CASSSRGGSKSDTGELFF
TGTGCCAGCAGCTCACGAGGCGGGAGCAAATCAGACACCGGGGAGCTGTTTTTT
>TRBV29-1|TRBD2|TRBJ2-7|once
CSVYRTSGRAGGEQYF
TGCAGCGTCTATCGGACTAGCGGGAGGGCCGGGGGGGAGCAGTACTTC
>TRBV2|-|TRBJ1-5|few
CASSEYGTLNQPQHF
TGTGCCAGCAGTGAATACGGGACACTCAATCAGCCCCAGCATTTT
>TRBV5-1|-|TRBJ2-4|-
CASSLTGAKNIQYF
TGCGCCAGCAGCTTGACAGGAGCCAAAAACATTCAGTACTTC
>TRBV18|-|TRBJ1-3|-
CASSPRVQETGNTIYF
TGTGCCAGCTCACCACGCGTCCAGGAAACTGGAAACACCATATATTTT
>TRBV19|TRBD2|TRBJ2-5|-
CASTSGTNQKTQYF
TGTGCCAGTACTTCCGGGACTAATCAGAAGACCCAGTACTTC
>TRBV4-3|-|TRBJ1-2|once
CASSQDLRPQDGYTF
TGCGCCAGCAGCCAAGATTTAAGGCCCCAAGATGGCTACACCTTC
>TRBV6-1|-|TRBJ2-3|-
CASSDWRASTDTQYF
TGTGCCAGCAGTGACTGGCGGGCTAGCACAGATACGCAGTATTTT
>TRBV5-1|-|TRBJ2-7|few
CASSLGGITYEQYF
TGCGCCAGCAGCTTGGGTGGGATTACCTACGAGCAGTACTTC
>TRBV18|-|TRBJ1-1|-
CASSPGQAGMTEAFF
TGTGCCAGCTCACCAGGCCAAGCAGGTATGACTGAAGCTTTCTTT
>TRBV27|-|TRBJ2-3|-
CASSLGSQGRADTQYF
TGTGCCAGCAGTTTAGGGAGTCAGGGGCGCGCAGATACGCAGTATTTT
>TRBV2|-|TRBJ2-4|-
CASSEGLPGRNIQYF
TGTGCCAGCAGTGAGGGCCTTCCTGGACGGAACATTCAGTACTTC
>TRBV9|TRBD2|TRBJ2-3|-
CASSGTGTSGADTQYF
TGTGCCAGCAGCGGAACGGGGACTAGCGGCGCAGATACGCAGTATTTT
>TRBV9|TRBD1|TRBJ1-2|-
CASSVTGLDYGYTF
TGTGCCAGCAGCGTGACAGGGTTGGACTATGGCTACACCTTC
>TRBV6-5|TRBD1|TRBJ2-1|few
CASSFRQGKDEQFF
TGTGCCAGCAGTTTTCGACAGGGGAAGGATGAGCAGTTCTTC
>TRBV30|-|TRBJ1-2|few
CAWTGNGYGYTF
TGTGCCTGGACAGGGAACGGCTATGGCTACACCTTC
>TRBV7-3|TRBD1|TRBJ2-5|-
CASSYRGFGYEETQYF
TGTGCCAGCAGTTACAGGGGTTTCGGCTATGAAGAGACCCAGTACTTC
>TRBV7-2|-|TRBJ1-5|few
CASSTTGQGNQPQHF
TGTGCCAGCAGCACCACAGGGCAGGGCAATCAGCCCCAGCATTTT
>TRBV7-9|-|TRBJ2-3|-
CASSLSPGDTQYF
TGTGCCAGCAGCTTATCCCCCGGGGATACGCAGTATTTT
>TRBV19|-|TRBJ2-7|-
CASSSAYEQYF
TGTGCCAGTAGTAGTGCCTACGAGCAGTACTTC
>TRBV10-3|TRBD2|TRBJ2-4|-
CAIRCSGRLLAKNIQYF
TGTGCCATCAGATGTAGCGGGAGGTTACTAGCCAAAAACATTCAGTACTTC
>TRBV5-1|TRBD2|TRBJ2-1|few
CASTLAGGGEQFF
TGCGCCAGCACCCTAGCGGGAGGGGGGGAGCAGTTCTTC
>TRBV5-4|-|TRBJ2-3|-
CASSLVSTDTQYF
TGTGCCAGCAGCTTGGTCAGCACAGATACGCAGTATTTT
>TRBV15|TRBD2|TRBJ2-2|-
CATSRDRLAASAGELFF
TGTGCCACCAGCAGGGACCGACTAGCGGCGTCAGCCGGGGAGCTGTTTTTT
>TRBV7-9|-|TRBJ2-3|few
CASSAGQSTDTQYF
TGTGCCAGCAGCGCAGGGCAGTCCACAGATACGCAGTATTTT
>TRBV7-6|TRBD1|TRBJ2-7|-
CASSYGTGGSYEQYF
TGTGCCAGCAGCTATGGAACAGGGGGCTCGTACGAGCAGTACTTC
>TRBV7-2|TRBD2|TRBJ2-1|few
CASSRISGNGNEQFF
TGTGCCAGCAGTAGGATTAGCGGGAACGGGAATGAGCAGTTCTTC
>TRBV4-2|-|TRBJ1-2|few
CASSQDLGQGYGYTF
TGTGCCAGCAGCCAAGATCTAGGCCAAGGCTATGGCTACACCTTC
>TRBV25-1|-|TRBJ1-1|-
CASSEAGKSGTEAFF
TGTGCCAGCAGTGAGGCAGGCAAGTCGGGAACTGAAGCTTTCTTT
>TRBV30|TRBD2|TRBJ2-2|-
CAWSRWRLAGQITGELFF
TGTGCCTGGAGTAGGTGGAGACTAGCGGGACAGATCACCGGGGAGCTGTTTTTT
>TRBV7-9|-|TRBJ1-4|-
CASSSGEKLFF
TGTGCCAGCAGCTCCGGGGAAAAACTGTTTTTT
>TRBV5-1|-|TRBJ2-5|-
CASSHQTENRETQYF
TGCGCCAGCAGCCACCAAACGGAGAACCGAGAGACCCAGTACTTC
>TRBV19|-|TRBJ2-6|-
CASINPSGGANVLTF
TGTGCCAGTATAAACCCGAGTGGTGGGGCCAACGTCCTGACTTTC
>TRBV7-8|TRBD2|TRBJ2-3|few
CASSLLLAGGGDTQYF
TGTGCCAGCAGCCTACTCCTAGCGGGAGGTGGAGATACGCAGTATTTT
>TRBV29-1|-|TRBJ2-3|-
CSVDLRDIRHGLFADTQYF
TGCAGCGTGGATCTCCGGGACATCCGGCACGGATTGTTTGCAGATACGCAGTATTTT
>TRBV5-1|TRBD2|TRBJ2-1|-
CASSLAREDEQFF
TGCGCCAGCAGCTTGGCGCGGGAGGATGAGCAGTTCTTC
>TRBV18|-|TRBJ1-1|few
CASSPLSQNTEAFF
TGTGCCAGCTCACCACTATCCCAGAACACTGAAGCTTTCTTT
>TRBV29-1|-|TRBJ1-2|-
CSVEGGVYYGYTF
TGCAGCGTTGAGGGGGGCGTCTACTATGGCTACACCTTC
>TRBV2|TRBD1|TRBJ1-4|-
CASGTGGATNEKLFF
TGTGCCAGCGGGACAGGGGGAGCAACTAATGAAAAACTGTTTTTT
>TRBV4-1|-|TRBJ2-1|few
CASSQPGRSYNEQFF
TGCGCCAGCAGCCAACCGGGACGTTCCTACAATGAGCAGTTCTTC
>TRBV11-2|TRBD2|TRBJ2-1|few
CASGTKPNEQFF
TGTGCCAGTGGGACTAAACCTAATGAGCAGTTCTTC
>TRBV14|-|TRBJ2-1|-
CASSQLLSRPEQFF
TGTGCCAGCAGCCAACTCCTGAGCCGCCCGGAGCAGTTCTTC
>TRBV4-2|TRBD1|TRBJ2-7|-
CASSQDPSGTGTYEQYF
TGTGCCAGCAGCCAAGATCCTTCTGGGACAGGGACCTACGAGCAGTACTTC
>TRBV5-4|-|TRBJ2-5|-
CASSLTGVGQETQYF
TGTGCCAGCAGCTTAACGGGAGTGGGACAAGAGACCCAGTACTTC
>TRBV5-1|TRBD2|TRBJ2-2|-
CASSMGLAGGAGELFF
TGCGCCAGCAGCATGGGACTAGCGGGAGGAGCCGGGGAGCTGTTTTTT
>TRBV19|-|TRBJ2-5|-
CASSNGGLGETQYF
TGTGCCAGTAGTAATGGGGGCCTAGGTGAGACCCAGTACTTC
>TRBV7-2|-|TRBJ2-7|-
CASSSSVGSEQYF
TGTGCCAGCAGCTCCTCAGTGGGATCCGAGCAGTACTTC
>TRBV5-1|-|TRBJ1-1|-
CASSFLQGTEAFF
TGCGCCAGCAGCTTCCTACAGGGTACTGAAGCTTTCTTT
>TRBV9|TRBD1|TRBJ2-7|-
CASSAGTGDIYEQYF
TGTGCCAGCAGCGCCGGGACAGGGGATATCTACGAGCAGTACTTC
>TRBV29-1|TRBD1|TRBJ2-7|-
CSVGTANSYEQYF
TGCAGCGTCGGGACAGCAAACTCCTACGAGCAGTACTTC
>TRBV9|-|TRBJ2-3|-
CASSSSRGTSSTDTQYF
TGTGCCAGCAGCTCAAGCCGGGGTACCTCTAGCACAGATACGCAGTATTTT
>TRBV5-1|TRBD2|TRBJ2-1|-
CASWTRESYNEQFF
TGCGCCAGCTGGACTAGGGAGTCCTACAATGAGCAGTTCTTC
>TRBV5-1|-|TRBJ1-5|-
CASSSGEAFPDNQPQHF
TGCGCCAGCAGCTCCGGGGAAGCCTTCCCTGACAATCAGCCCCAGCATTTT
>TRBV6-4|TRBD2|TRBJ2-1|-
CASSDRGLAGFDEQFF
TGTGCCAGCAGTGACCGGGGACTAGCGGGATTCGATGAGCAGTTCTTC